This is a list of T cell receptor beta chains from one sample in a study of T cell changes during pregnancy in multiple sclerosis. Assay used: immunoSEQ multiplex PCR; TCRdb lists only in-frame clones, some missing. The table includes just over 90,000 clones, around 92% detected once. Sample: peripheral blood, taken after pregnancy. The receptors were gathered from a female donor in good health, enrolled as a control in a pregnancy study. Both conserved end residues are part of each CDR3. Each record gives: clone size, D gene, J gene, V gene, CDR3 protein, CDR3 DNA. The D gene is left open where the match is weak. Clone sizes are given selectively: once, few, many, or a class where the clone is expanded.

>-|TRBD1|TRBJ2-5|TRBV14
CASSRTGTGKTQYF
TGTGCCAGCAGTAGGACCGGGACAGGGAAGACCCAGTACTTC
>-|-|TRBJ2-5|TRBV9
CASSPVSSGEETQYF
TGTGCCAGCAGCCCTGTTTCGAGCGGCGAGGAGACCCAGTACTTC
>-|-|TRBJ1-3|TRBV14
CASSPTTGSGNTIYF
TGTGCCAGCAGCCCAACGACAGGCTCTGGAAACACCATATATTTT
>-|-|TRBJ1-1|TRBV7-3
CASSLTTGRAEAFF
TGTGCCAGCAGCTTAACAACAGGGCGGGCTGAAGCTTTCTTT
>-|TRBD1|TRBJ1-5|TRBV5-5
CASSLGQDRARQPQHF
TGTGCCAGCAGCTTAGGGCAAGACAGGGCCCGCCAGCCCCAGCATTTT
>few|-|TRBJ1-1|TRBV18
CASSPDGTEAFF
TGTGCCAGCTCACCTGACGGGACTGAAGCTTTCTTT
>-|-|TRBJ2-7|TRBV21-1
CASSKEPVIYEQYF
TGTGCCAGCAGCAAAGAACCGGTAATTTATGAGCAGTACTTC
>-|-|TRBJ1-5|TRBV7-9
CASSLGTSYSNQPQHF
TGTGCCAGCAGCTTAGGGACATCCTATAGCAATCAGCCCCAGCATTTT
>-|TRBD2|TRBJ2-2|TRBV15
CATRRPMGPSGGVKDTGELFF
TGTGCCACCAGGAGACCCATGGGGCCTAGCGGGGGGGTTAAAGACACCGGGGAGCTGTTTTTT
>-|TRBD2|TRBJ2-1|TRBV27
CASSTSGPYNEQFF
TGTGCCAGCAGTACTAGCGGGCCCTACAATGAGCAGTTCTTC
>-|-|TRBJ1-1|TRBV18
CASSPLIGGNTEAFF
TGTGCCAGCTCACCTCTTATAGGGGGGAACACTGAAGCTTTCTTT
>-|TRBD1|TRBJ1-6|TRBV29-1
CSAVDRAPLHF
TGCAGCGCTGTCGACAGGGCGCCCCTCCACTTT
>-|TRBD2|TRBJ2-2|TRBV5-1
CASRLAGGNTGELFF
TGCGCCAGCCGGCTAGCGGGGGGGAACACCGGGGAGCTGTTTTTT
>-|-|TRBJ1-1|TRBV18
CASSPRGLDTEAFF
TGTGCCAGCTCACCCCGGGGGTTGGACACTGAAGCTTTCTTT
>few|-|TRBJ2-4|TRBV4-1
CASSLVTGNIQYF
TGCGCCAGCAGCCTAGTCACAGGGAACATTCAGTACTTC
>-|TRBD1|TRBJ2-3|TRBV5-1
CASRLDRGNTDTQYF
TGCGCCAGCCGACTGGACAGGGGAAACACAGATACGCAGTATTTT
>-|-|TRBJ1-2|TRBV2
CASSEGVERYGYTF
TGTGCCAGCAGTGAAGGCGTTGAACGCTATGGCTACACCTTC
>-|-|TRBJ1-6|TRBV7-9
CASSRTTGPLHF
TGTGCCAGCAGCCGAACTACAGGGCCCCTCCACTTT
>-|-|TRBJ2-7|TRBV2
CASSPALSSEQYF
TGTGCCAGCAGCCCCGCCTTGAGTTCCGAGCAGTACTTC
>-|TRBD1|TRBJ1-2|TRBV29-1
CSAPLGRGQGGEGYTF
TGCAGCGCACCTTTAGGAAGGGGACAGGGGGGAGAAGGCTACACCTTC
>-|-|TRBJ1-6|TRBV30
CACTSGSSYNSPLHF
TGTGCCTGTACTAGCGGGAGCTCCTATAATTCACCCCTCCACTTT
>-|-|TRBJ2-1|TRBV15
CATSRTVSSYNEQFF
TGTGCCACCAGCAGGACAGTAAGCTCCTACAATGAGCAGTTCTTC
>-|-|TRBJ1-5|TRBV28
CASSANREPQHF
TGTGCCAGCAGTGCAAACAGGGAGCCCCAGCATTTT
>-|-|TRBJ2-2|TRBV30
CAWSVRLDSYTGELFF
TGTGCCTGGAGTGTACGTCTGGACAGTTACACCGGGGAGCTGTTTTTT
>-|TRBD1|TRBJ2-7|TRBV29-1
CSVEERTGGGSYEQYF
TGCAGCGTTGAAGAACGGACAGGAGGAGGCTCCTACGAGCAGTACTTC
>-|-|TRBJ2-7|TRBV7-2
CASSLDRGAGDEQYF
TGTGCCAGCAGCTTAGATCGGGGGGCGGGCGACGAGCAGTACTTC
>-|-|TRBJ1-3|TRBV7-9
CAYYSGNTIYF
TGTGCCTACTATAGTGGAAACACCATATATTTT
>-|-|TRBJ2-7|TRBV10-3
CAISDITRGGYEQYF
TGTGCCATCAGTGATATAACAAGAGGAGGCTACGAGCAGTACTTC
>once|-|TRBJ2-4|TRBV5-1
CASSGQTGNIQYF
TGCGCCAGCAGCGGACAGACTGGGAACATTCAGTACTTC
>-|TRBD1|TRBJ1-1|TRBV6-6
CASSPQGAKTEAFF
TGTGCCAGCAGTCCACAGGGGGCAAAGACTGAAGCTTTCTTT
>-|-|TRBJ1-5|TRBV11-2
CASSLTGPNQPQHF
TGTGCCAGCAGCTTAACAGGTCCCAATCAGCCCCAGCATTTT
>once|TRBD1|TRBJ1-2|TRBV7-3
CASSPGQYYGYTF
TGTGCCAGCAGCCCGGGACAGTACTATGGCTACACCTTC
>-|TRBD1|TRBJ2-3|TRBV18
CASSPGTGMADTQYF
TGTGCCAGCTCGCCCGGGACAGGGATGGCAGATACGCAGTATTTT
>-|-|TRBJ2-7|TRBV2
CASRKEPGEIYEQYF
TGTGCCAGCAGAAAAGAGCCGGGGGAAATCTACGAGCAGTACTTC
>-|TRBD1|TRBJ2-4|TRBV5-8
CASSPTRDRELNIQYF
TGTGCCAGCAGCCCCACCCGGGACAGGGAGTTGAACATTCAGTACTTC
>-|-|TRBJ1-5|TRBV30
CAWSLGESQPQHF
TGTGCCTGGAGTTTAGGGGAAAGTCAGCCCCAGCATTTT
>-|TRBD1|TRBJ1-1|TRBV5-4
CASLGQANTEAFF
TGTGCCAGTCTCGGACAGGCGAACACTGAAGCTTTCTTT
>-|-|TRBJ2-1|TRBV5-5
CASSNSGYNEQFF
TGTGCCAGCAGCAACTCAGGGTACAATGAGCAGTTCTTC
>once|TRBD2|TRBJ2-7|TRBV28
CASSLTSGSYEQYF
TGTGCCAGCAGTTTAACTAGCGGCTCCTACGAGCAGTACTTC
>once|-|TRBJ1-6|TRBV4-3
CASSQQQGNSPLHF
TGCGCCAGCAGCCAACAACAGGGAAATTCACCCCTCCACTTT
>-|-|TRBJ1-5|TRBV7-2
CASSLASANQPQHF
TGTGCCAGCAGCCTCGCCTCCGCGAATCAGCCCCAGCATTTT
>-|-|TRBJ1-3|TRBV30
CAWSAVRDLLSGNTIYF
TGTGCCTGGAGTGCAGTCCGGGATCTCCTCTCTGGAAACACCATATATTTT
>-|-|TRBJ2-1|TRBV7-9
CASSLQGGTSYNEQFF
TGTGCCAGCAGCTTACAAGGGGGAACCTCCTACAATGAGCAGTTCTTC
>-|-|TRBJ1-3|TRBV28
CASSLRQVSGNTIYF
TGTGCCAGCAGTTTACGACAGGTCTCTGGAAACACCATATATTTT
>-|-|TRBJ2-5|TRBV7-2
CASSLARETQYF
TGTGCCAGCAGCTTAGCGAGGGAGACCCAGTACTTC
>-|TRBD2|TRBJ2-1|TRBV7-9
CASSGLAGGYNEQFF
TGTGCCAGCAGCGGACTAGCGGGGGGGTACAATGAGCAGTTCTTC
>-|-|TRBJ1-2|TRBV27
CASKWAGAYGYTF
TGTGCCAGCAAATGGGCAGGGGCCTATGGCTACACCTTC
>-|-|TRBJ1-5|TRBV19
CASSEQVWHF
TGTGCCAGCAGTGAACAGGTCTGGCATTTT
>-|-|TRBJ2-2|TRBV7-2
CASSFPGTHTGELFF
TGTGCCAGCAGCTTCCCCGGGACTCATACCGGGGAGCTGTTTTTT
>-|-|TRBJ2-7|TRBV2
CASSPFKGAVYEQYF
TGTGCCAGCAGTCCCTTCAAAGGGGCGGTCTACGAGCAGTACTTC
>few|-|TRBJ1-1|TRBV5-1
CASSFVTGNTEAFF
TGCGCCAGCAGTTTCGTGACAGGGAACACTGAAGCTTTCTTT
>-|TRBD1|TRBJ1-5|TRBV15
CATSRGQGRQPQHF
TGTGCCACCAGCAGAGGACAGGGGCGTCAGCCCCAGCATTTT
>-|-|TRBJ1-1|TRBV5-1
CASSLGTVEAFF
TGCGCCAGCAGCTTGGGGACAGTTGAAGCTTTCTTT
>-|-|TRBJ1-5|TRBV12-2
CASRLETGQGVYSNQPQHF
TGTGCAAGTCGCTTAGAAACAGGACAGGGAGTCTATAGCAATCAGCCCCAGCATTTT
>-|TRBD1|TRBJ1-2|TRBV4-3
CASSLNRGSSGYTF
TGCGCCAGCAGCCTCAACAGGGGTAGTTCGGGCTACACCTTC